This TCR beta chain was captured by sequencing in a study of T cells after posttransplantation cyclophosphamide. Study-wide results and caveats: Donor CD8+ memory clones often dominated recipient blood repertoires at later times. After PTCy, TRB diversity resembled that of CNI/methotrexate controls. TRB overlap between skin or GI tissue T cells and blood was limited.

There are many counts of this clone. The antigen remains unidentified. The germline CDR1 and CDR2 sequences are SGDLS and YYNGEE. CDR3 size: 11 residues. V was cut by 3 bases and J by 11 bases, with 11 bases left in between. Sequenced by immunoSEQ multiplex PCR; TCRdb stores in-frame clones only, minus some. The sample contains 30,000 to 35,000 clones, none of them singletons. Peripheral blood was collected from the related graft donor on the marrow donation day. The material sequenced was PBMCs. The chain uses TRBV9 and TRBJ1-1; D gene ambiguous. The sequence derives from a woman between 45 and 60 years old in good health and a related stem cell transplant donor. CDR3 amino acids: CASSGASGAFF. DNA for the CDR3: TGTGCCAGCAGCGGCGCTTCGGGGGCTTTCTTT.